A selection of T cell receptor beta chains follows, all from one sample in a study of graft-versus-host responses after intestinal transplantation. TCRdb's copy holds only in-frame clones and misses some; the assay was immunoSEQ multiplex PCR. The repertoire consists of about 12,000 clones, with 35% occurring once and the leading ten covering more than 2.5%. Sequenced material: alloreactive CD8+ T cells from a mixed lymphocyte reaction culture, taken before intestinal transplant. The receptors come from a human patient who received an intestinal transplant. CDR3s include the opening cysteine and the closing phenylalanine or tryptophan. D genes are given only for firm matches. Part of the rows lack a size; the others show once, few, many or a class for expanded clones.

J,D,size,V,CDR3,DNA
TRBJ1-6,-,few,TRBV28,CASSYGPASSYNSPLHF,TGTGCCAGCAGTTATGGGCCAGCAAGCTCCTATAATTCACCCCTCCACTTT
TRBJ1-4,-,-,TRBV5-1,CASSLAFQGTEKLFF,TGCGCCAGCAGCTTGGCCTTTCAGGGGACCGAAAAACTGTTTTTT
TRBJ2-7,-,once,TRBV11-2,CASSLTYEQYF,TGTGCCAGCAGCTTAACGTACGAGCAGTACTTC
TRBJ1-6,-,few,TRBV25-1,CASSESASHNSPLHF,TGTGCCAGCAGTGAATCTGCCAGTCATAATTCACCCCTCCACTTT
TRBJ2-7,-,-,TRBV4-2,CASSRSGTQGYEQYF,TGTGCCAGCAGCCGCTCGGGTACGCAGGGCTACGAGCAGTACTTC
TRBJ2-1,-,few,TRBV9,CASSEGGDNEQFF,TGTGCCAGCAGCGAGGGGGGAGACAATGAGCAGTTCTTC
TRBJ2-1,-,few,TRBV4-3,CASSQDEGDYNEQFF,TGCGCCAGCAGCCAAGATGAGGGAGACTACAATGAGCAGTTCTTC
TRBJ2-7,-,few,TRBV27,CASSLFPGSYEQYF,TGTGCCAGCAGTTTATTCCCAGGGAGCTACGAGCAGTACTTC
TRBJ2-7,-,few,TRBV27,CASSLGRGREQYF,TGTGCCAGCAGTTTAGGCAGGGGGAGGGAGCAGTACTTC
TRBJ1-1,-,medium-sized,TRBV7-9,CASSLWRARVFSTEAFF,TGTGCCAGCAGCTTGTGGAGGGCGCGAGTATTTAGCACTGAAGCTTTCTTT
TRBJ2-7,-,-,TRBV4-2,CASSLRRNPYEQYF,TGTGCCAGCAGCTTGAGGCGGAACCCCTACGAGCAGTACTTC
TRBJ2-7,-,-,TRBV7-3,CASRDSLVYEQYF,TGTGCCAGCAGGGACAGTCTCGTGTACGAGCAGTACTTC
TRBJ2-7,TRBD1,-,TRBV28,CAIRDRHSYEQYF,TGTGCCATCAGGGACAGACACTCCTACGAGCAGTACTTC
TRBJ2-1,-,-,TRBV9,CASSVSNEQFF,TGTGCCAGCAGCGTATCTAATGAGCAGTTCTTC
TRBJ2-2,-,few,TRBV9,CASSLSGSQNTGELFF,TGTGCCAGCAGCCTTAGTGGCAGCCAAAACACCGGGGAGCTGTTTTTT
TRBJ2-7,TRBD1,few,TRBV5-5,CASSQGASEYSYEQYF,TGTGCCAGCAGCCAGGGGGCTAGCGAGTACTCCTACGAGCAGTACTTC
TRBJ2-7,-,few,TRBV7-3,CASSLRSGTGPYEQYF,TGTGCCAGCAGCTTAAGGTCAGGGACTGGCCCCTACGAGCAGTACTTC
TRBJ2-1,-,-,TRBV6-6,CASIHRRVGNEQFF,TGTGCCAGCATTCATCGGCGAGTAGGCAATGAGCAGTTCTTC
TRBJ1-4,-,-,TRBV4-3,CASSQGGQATNEKLFF,TGCGCCAGCAGCCAAGGGGGGCAGGCCACTAATGAAAAACTGTTTTTT
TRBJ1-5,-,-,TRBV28,CASSSTVHSNQPQHF,TGTGCCAGCAGTTCGACAGTCCATAGCAATCAGCCCCAGCATTTT
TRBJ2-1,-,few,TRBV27,CASSLSAQGSVLLYNEQFF,TGTGCCAGCAGTTTATCGGCCCAGGGTTCTGTCTTACTCTACAATGAGCAGTTCTTC
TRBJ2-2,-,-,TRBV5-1,CASSFWGIAEYTGELFF,TGCGCCAGCAGCTTCTGGGGCATAGCGGAGTACACCGGGGAGCTGTTTTTT
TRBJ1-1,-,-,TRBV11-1,CASSPPGENTEAFF,TGTGCCAGCAGCCCCCCAGGGGAGAACACTGAAGCTTTCTTT
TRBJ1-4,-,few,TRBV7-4,CARRQEPINEKLFF,TGTGCCAGGAGACAGGAGCCAATTAATGAAAAACTGTTTTTT
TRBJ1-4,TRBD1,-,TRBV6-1,CASSEVQGGGNEKLFF,TGTGCCAGCAGTGAAGTGCAGGGGGGGGGTAATGAAAAACTGTTTTTT
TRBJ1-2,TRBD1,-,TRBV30,CAWSFTGGNGYTF,TGTGCCTGGAGTTTCACAGGGGGAAATGGCTACACCTTC
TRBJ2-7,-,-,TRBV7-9,CASSLRPYEQYF,TGTGCCAGCAGCTTACGGCCCTACGAGCAGTACTTC
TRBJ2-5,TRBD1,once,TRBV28,CASSPRGRGLQETQYF,TGTGCCAGCAGCCCCAGGGGCAGGGGGCTGCAAGAGACCCAGTACTTC
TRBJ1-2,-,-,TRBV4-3,CASSQDIGDYGYTF,TGCGCCAGCAGCCAAGATATAGGGGACTATGGCTACACCTTC
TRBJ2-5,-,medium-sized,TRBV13,CASSLVQRETQYF,TGTGCCAGCAGCTTAGTCCAGCGGGAGACCCAGTACTTC
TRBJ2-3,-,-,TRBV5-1,CASSLRADTQYF,TGCGCCAGCAGCTTAAGGGCAGATACGCAGTATTTT
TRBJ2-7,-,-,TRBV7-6,CASSFRAGTENEQYF,TGTGCCAGCAGCTTCCGAGCCGGGACGGAGAACGAGCAGTACTTC
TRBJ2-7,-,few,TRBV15,CATSRDRRTHYEQYF,TGTGCCACCAGCAGAGATAGGCGGACACACTACGAGCAGTACTTC
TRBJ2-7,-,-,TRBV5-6,CASSQFGTYTYEQYF,TGTGCCAGCAGCCAGTTCGGGACCTATACCTACGAGCAGTACTTC
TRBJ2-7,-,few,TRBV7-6,CASSSGMEQYF,TGTGCCAGCAGCTCCGGGATGGAGCAGTACTTC
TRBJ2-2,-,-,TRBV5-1,CASSMGGELFF,TGCGCCAGCAGCATGGGCGGGGAGCTGTTTTTT
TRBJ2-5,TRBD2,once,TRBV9,CASSVVGLGGPQETQYF,TGTGCCAGCAGCGTAGTGGGTCTGGGAGGGCCCCAAGAGACCCAGTACTTC
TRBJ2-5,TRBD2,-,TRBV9,CASSPASGRETQYF,TGTGCCAGCAGCCCCGCTAGCGGGAGGGAGACCCAGTACTTC
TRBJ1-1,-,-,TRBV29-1,CSVDPGGTEAFF,TGCAGCGTTGATCCCGGAGGCACTGAAGCTTTCTTT
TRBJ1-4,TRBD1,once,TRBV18,CASSLYRGANEKLFF,TGTGCCAGCTCACTATACAGGGGTGCTAATGAAAAACTGTTTTTT
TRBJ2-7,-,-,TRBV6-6,CASILGYEQYF,TGTGCCAGCATTCTAGGCTACGAGCAGTACTTC
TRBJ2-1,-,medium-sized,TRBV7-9,CASSLSLVDSYNEQFF,TGTGCCAGCAGCTTGTCCTTGGTCGACTCCTACAATGAGCAGTTCTTC
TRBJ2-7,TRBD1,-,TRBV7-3,CASSPGTGDYEQYF,TGTGCCAGCAGCCCCGGGACAGGAGACTACGAGCAGTACTTC
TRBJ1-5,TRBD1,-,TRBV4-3,CASSQESTGGQPQHF,TGCGCCAGCAGCCAAGAGTCAACAGGGGGTCAGCCCCAGCATTTT
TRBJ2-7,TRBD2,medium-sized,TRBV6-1,CASSEIAGTSYEQYF,TGTGCCAGCAGTGAAATAGCGGGCACCTCCTACGAGCAGTACTTC
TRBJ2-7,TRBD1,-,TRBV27,CASSSDRERYF,TGTGCCAGCAGTTCGGACAGGGAGCGGTACTTC
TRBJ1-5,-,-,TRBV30,CAWSVGANSNQPQHF,TGTGCCTGGAGTGTTGGCGCTAATAGCAATCAGCCCCAGCATTTT
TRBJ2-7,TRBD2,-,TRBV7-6,CASSSGLADYEQYF,TGTGCCAGCAGCTCGGGACTAGCGGACTACGAGCAGTACTTC
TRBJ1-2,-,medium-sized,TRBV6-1,CASSEAGGRVANYGYTF,TGTGCCAGCAGTGAAGCCGGGGGGCGTGTAGCTAACTATGGCTACACCTTC
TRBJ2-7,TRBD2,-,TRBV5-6,CASSFGLGGYEQYF,TGTGCCAGCAGCTTTGGACTGGGAGGGTACGAGCAGTACTTC
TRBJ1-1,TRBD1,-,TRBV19,CASNMGQGPEAFF,TGTGCCAGTAATATGGGACAGGGCCCTGAAGCTTTCTTT
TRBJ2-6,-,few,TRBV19,CARASRTLSGANVLTF,TGTGCCAGAGCGTCACGTACCCTCTCTGGGGCCAACGTCCTGACTTTC
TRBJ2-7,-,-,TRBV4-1,CASSQDPEGANEQYF,TGCGCCAGCAGCCAAGATCCAGAGGGCGCCAACGAGCAGTACTTC
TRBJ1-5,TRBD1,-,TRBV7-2,CASSAGTAFNQPQHF,TGTGCCAGCAGCGCAGGGACAGCTTTCAATCAGCCCCAGCATTTT
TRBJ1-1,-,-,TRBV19,CASSIRQMNTEAFF,TGTGCCAGTAGTATAAGGCAAATGAACACTGAAGCTTTCTTT
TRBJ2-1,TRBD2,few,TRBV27,CASSFGSSGNEQFF,TGTGCCAGCAGTTTTGGTTCTAGCGGCAATGAGCAGTTCTTC
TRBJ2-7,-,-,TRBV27,CASSLSGQYEQYF,TGTGCCAGCAGTTTATCGGGTCAGTACGAGCAGTACTTC
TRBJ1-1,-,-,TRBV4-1,CASSQDGPEAFF,TGCGCCAGCAGCCAAGATGGGCCTGAAGCTTTCTTT
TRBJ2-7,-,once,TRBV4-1,CASSQGTRGVYEQYF,TGCGCCAGCAGCCAAGGGACTAGGGGGGTCTACGAGCAGTACTTC